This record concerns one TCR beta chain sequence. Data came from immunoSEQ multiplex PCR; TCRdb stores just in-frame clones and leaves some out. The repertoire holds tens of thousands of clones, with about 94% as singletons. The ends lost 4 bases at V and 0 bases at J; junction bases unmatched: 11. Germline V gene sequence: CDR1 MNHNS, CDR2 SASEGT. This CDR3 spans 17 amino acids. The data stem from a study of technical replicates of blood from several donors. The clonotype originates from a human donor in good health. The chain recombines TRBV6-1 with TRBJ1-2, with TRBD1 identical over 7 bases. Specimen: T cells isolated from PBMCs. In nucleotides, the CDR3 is TGTGCCAGCAGTGCCCTACAGGGGCAAAAAGCTAACTATGGCTACACCTTC. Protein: CASSALQGQKANYGYTF.